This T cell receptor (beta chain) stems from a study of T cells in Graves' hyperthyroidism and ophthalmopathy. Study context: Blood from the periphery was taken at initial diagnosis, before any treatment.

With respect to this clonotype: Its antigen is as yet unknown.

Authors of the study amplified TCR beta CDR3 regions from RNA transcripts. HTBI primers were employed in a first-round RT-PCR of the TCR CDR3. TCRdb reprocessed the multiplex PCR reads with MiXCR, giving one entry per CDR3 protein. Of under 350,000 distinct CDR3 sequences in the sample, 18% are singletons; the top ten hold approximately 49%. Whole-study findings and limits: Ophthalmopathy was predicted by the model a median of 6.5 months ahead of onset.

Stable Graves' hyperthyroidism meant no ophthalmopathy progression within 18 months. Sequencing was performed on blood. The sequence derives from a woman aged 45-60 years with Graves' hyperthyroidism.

The CDR3: CASSYAGKDNEQFF. CDR3 sequence (DNA): TGTGCCAGCAGTTACGCCGGAAAAGACAATGAGCAGTTCTTC. This chain links TRBV6-5 with TRBJ2-1; no reliable D call. The CDR3 sequence is 14 residues long. V shed 2 bases and J shed 5 bases, with 10 bases lying between them. Germline values: CDR1 MNHEY, CDR2 SVGAGI.